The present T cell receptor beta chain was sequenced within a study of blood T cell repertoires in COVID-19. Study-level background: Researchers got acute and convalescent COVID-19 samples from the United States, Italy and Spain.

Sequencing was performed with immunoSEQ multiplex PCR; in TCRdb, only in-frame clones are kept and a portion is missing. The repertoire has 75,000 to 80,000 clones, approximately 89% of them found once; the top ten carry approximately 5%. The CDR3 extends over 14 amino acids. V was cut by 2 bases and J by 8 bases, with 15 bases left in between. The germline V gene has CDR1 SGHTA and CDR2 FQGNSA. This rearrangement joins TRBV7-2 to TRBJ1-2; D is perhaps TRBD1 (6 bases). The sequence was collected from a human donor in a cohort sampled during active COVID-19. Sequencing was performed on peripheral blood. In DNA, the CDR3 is TGTGCCAGCAGCTTATACGGGGGGGCAGAGGGCTACACCTTC. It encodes CASSLYGGAEGYTF.